The text below deals with one T cell receptor (beta chain). Its specificity is unknown. Trimming cost V 7 bases and J 5 bases; bases outside gene matches: 4. CDR3 length equals 12 residues. Germline CDR1 SQVTM, CDR2 ANQGSEA. The sample comes from a study of CD8+ T cells in alopecia areata. Findings and caveats of the study: The study found TCR sharing across patients less clear than in mice, possibly for HLA reasons.

Stated treatment: oral pan-JAK inhibitor, 5-10 mg twice daily. Extracted RNA was reverse transcribed, and the resulting cDNA served as sequencing template. TCRdb's copy holds only in-frame clones and misses some; the assay was immunoSEQ multiplex PCR. The sample yields fewer than 250,000 clones, roughly three fifths seen once. The chain has TRBV29-1 and TRBJ2-3, with 9 nucleotides matching TRBD1. The TCR sequence derives from a human donor with alopecia areata. The sequencing here drew on CD4+ T cells sorted from blood, taken at week 4, from a patient treated with tofacitinib. The CDR3 region is CSGTGGGDTQYF. The CDR3 nucleotides are TGCAGCGGTACAGGGGGCGGAGATACGCAGTATTTT.